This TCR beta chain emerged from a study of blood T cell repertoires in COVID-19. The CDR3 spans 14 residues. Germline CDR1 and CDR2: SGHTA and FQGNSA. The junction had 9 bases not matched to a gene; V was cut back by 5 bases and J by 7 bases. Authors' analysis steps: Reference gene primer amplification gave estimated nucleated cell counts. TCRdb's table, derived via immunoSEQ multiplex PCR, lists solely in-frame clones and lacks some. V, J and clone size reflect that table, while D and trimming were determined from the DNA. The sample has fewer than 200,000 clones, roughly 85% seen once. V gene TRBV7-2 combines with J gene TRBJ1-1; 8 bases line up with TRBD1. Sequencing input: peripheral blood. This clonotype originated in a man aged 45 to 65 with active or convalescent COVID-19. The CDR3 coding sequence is TGTGCCAGCAGCGCCTATACAGGGGGGGGTGAAGCTTTCTTT. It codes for CASSAYTGGGEAFF. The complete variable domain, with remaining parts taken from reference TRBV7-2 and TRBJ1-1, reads GAGVSQSPSNKVTEKGKDVELRCDPISGHTALYWYRQSLGQGLEFLIYFQGNSAPDKSGLPSDRFSAERTGGSVSTLTIQRTQQEDSAVYLCASSAYTGGGEAFFGQGTRLTVV.